Presented here are 7 T cell receptor beta chains from one specimen sequenced in a study of OX40 agonist ivuxolimab in advanced cancers. The repertoire was sequenced with immunoSEQ multiplex PCR; TCRdb's copy has only in-frame clones and lacks some. This table has fewer than 90,000 clones, approximately 93% appearing once. The specimen was CD4+ or CD8+ T cells sorted from blood, collected in a trial of the OX40 agonist ivuxolimab. These receptors all stem from an adult with an advanced solid tumor such as melanoma, head and neck, liver or kidney cancer.

For this clone: One junction end disagrees with the germline gene, perhaps due to a read error. The gene calls are TRBV7-7 and TRBJ2-2, with D perhaps TRBD2 (6 bases). Germline CDR1 is SSHAT and CDR2 is FNYEAQ (reference sequence). The CDR3 sequence is 17 residues long. CDR3 sequence reads: CASSPKVGGKFAGELFF. The CDR3 nucleotides are TGTGCTAGCAGCCCAAAGGTCGGGGGAAAGTTCGCCGGGGAGCTGTTTTTT.

The chain combines TRBV19 with TRBJ2-7; TRBD1 aligns across 7 bases. CDR1 and CDR2 (germline): LNHDA, SQIVND (reference sequence). The CDR3 has 15 residues. The V segment lost 5 bases and the J segment 3 bases; nucleotides outside the gene matches: 10. The DNA for the CDR3 is TGTGCCAGTAGTCCTGCCGGGACAGCGATCTACGAGCAGTACTTC. Protein: CASSPAGTAIYEQYF.

The CDR3 DNA reads TGCGCCAGCAGCCCGGAAGGGCTAGCGGCCCCCAATGAGCAGTTCTTC. This gives the protein CASSPEGLAAPNEQFF. The J gene is TRBJ2-1, the V gene TRBV5-1, with 7 nucleotides matching TRBD2. The CDR3 runs 16 residues. Germline loops: CDR1 SGHRS, CDR2 YFSETQ. The junction had 13 bases not matched to a gene; V was cut back by 4 bases and J by 6 bases. Drawing the rest from reference TRBV5-1 and TRBJ2-1, the complete variable domain is KAGVTQTPRYLIKTRGQQVTLSCSPISGHRSVSWYQQTPGQGLQFLFEYFSETQRNKGNFPGRFSGRQFSNSRSEMNVSTLELGDSALYLCASSPEGLAAPNEQFFGPGTRLTVL.

This rearrangement joins TRBV4-1 to TRBJ2-7; TRBD2 agrees at 10 bases. The CDR3 sequence is 15 residues long. V trimming: 4 bases; J trimming: 2 bases; junction bases outside the gene matches: 5. Germline lookup yields CDR1 MGHRA and CDR2 YSYEKL. CDR3 protein: CASSPGTSETYEQYF. CDR3 nucleotides: TGCGCCAGCAGCCCCGGGACTAGCGAGACCTACGAGCAGTACTTC.

V and J are TRBV11-2 and TRBJ2-1, with 8 bases matching TRBD2. Trimming cost V 2 bases and J 3 bases; bases outside gene matches: 12. The CDR3 has 18 amino acids. Germline V gene data show CDR1 as SGHAT and CDR2 as FQNNGV. In DNA, the CDR3 is TGTGCCAGCAGCTTACCGACTGAGCCAGCGGGGGACTACAATGAGCAGTTCTTC. Translating gives CASSLPTEPAGDYNEQFF.

This chain joins TRBV5-6 and TRBJ2-7, with D hard to call. Germline V lookup: CDR1 SGHDT, CDR2 YYEEEE. The CDR3 contains 12 residues. Trimming took 2 bases from V and 5 from J, leaving 8 bases between them. DNA for the CDR3: TGTGCCAGCAGCTTTAATTCAAACGAGCAGTACTTC. It specifies CASSFNSNEQYF.

This sequence joins TRBV5-6 and TRBJ2-1, with 8 bases identical to TRBD2. CDR1 is SGHDT, CDR2 YYEEEE, per germline. The junction had 5 bases not matched to a gene; V was cut back by 0 bases and J by 6 bases. The CDR3 has 15 amino acids. The CDR3, as DNA: TGTGCCAGCAGCTTGGAAGCGGGAGCCGGCAATGAGCAGTTCTTC. Translation gives CASSLEAGAGNEQFF.